Detailed here is one TCR beta chain. Its antigen is as yet unknown. This CDR3 is built from 14 residues. CDR1 SGHTA and CDR2 FQGNSA come from the germline V gene. The sample comes from a study of monozygotic twins with inflammatory bowel disease. Study-wide results and limits: Between concordant and discordant twins, repertoire similarity failed to differ, a result that limited power may explain. IBD patients, compared with healthy twins, shared fewer clonotypes with others (especially with disease activity).

Starting material for each TCR library was about 3,300 ng of total RNA. TCRalpha and TCRbeta cDNA was put through two nested PCRs of around 15 and 9 cycles. TCRdb reprocessed the 5' RACE reads and reports one entry per CDR3 protein, with no DNA. This sample contains around 150,000 distinct CDR3 sequences. This clonotype was obtained from a human donor with ulcerative colitis or Crohn's disease, or a healthy co-twin of an affected twin (not recorded which). Sequencing was carried out using blood. The V gene is TRBV7-2, the J gene TRBJ2-1; without DNA, the TCRdb call of TRBD2 cannot be checked. The CDR3 loop reads CASSRMGLANEQFF.